A single sample is the source of the 25 T cell receptor beta chains below, sequenced in a study of blood T cell repertoires in COVID-19 (dated by TCRdb to 2018 to 2021). Library prep was done by the immunoSEQ multiplex PCR assay. Held by TCRdb, this immuneACCESS table contains in-frame sequences only and omits some clones. Under half of the omission traces to an unresolved V gene where checked; the cause of the rest is unknown. In all, the sample holds tens of thousands of clones, and roughly 90% of those were seen once. Around 4% of the sample is held by the ten biggest clonotypes. The specimen sequenced was peripheral blood. The receptors come from a woman of 80 years or more with active or convalescent COVID-19.

V and J are TRBV15 and TRBJ2-5; D is perhaps TRBD1 (5 bases). The V end was cut by 3 bases, the J end by 5 bases, with 13 bases between. There are 14 residues in the CDR3. In germline, CDR1 is LNHNV, CDR2 YYDKDF (reference sequence). The CDR3 coding sequence is TGTGCCACCAGCAGGGCCAGTTGGGGCGAGACCCAGTACTTC. Translated: CATSRASWGETQYF.

This clone has a single count. V usage is TRBV7-2 and J usage is TRBJ1-6, with TRBD1 matching 9 bases. The CDR3 totals 18 residues. J gave up 8 bases and V 1 base, and 12 bases lay outside the gene matches. Per germline, CDR1 SGHTA and CDR2 FQGNSA. The CDR3 nucleotides are TGTGCCAGCAGCTTAGAACTTCCCGGGACAGGGTTTCATTCACCCCTCCACTTT. Translated: CASSLELPGTGFHSPLHF.

The genes are TRBV5-6 and TRBJ2-7; D is unresolved. V was shortened by 0 bases and J by 0 bases, with 7 bases between the two germline ends. The CDR3 sequence is 14 residues long. Germline V lookup: CDR1 SGHDT, CDR2 YYEEEE. The CDR3 spells CASSLAAYSYEQYF. As DNA, the CDR3 is TGTGCCAGCAGCTTGGCAGCGTACTCCTACGAGCAGTACTTC.

This rearrangement joins TRBV9 to TRBJ2-3, with 7 bases aligning to TRBD2. Germline V gene lookup returns CDR1 SGDLS and CDR2 YYNGEE. Trimming at V came to 3 bases and at J to 2 bases, leaving 6 bases not matched to a gene. The CDR3 is made up of 15 amino acids. The CDR3 protein is CASSAQLATTDTQYF. DNA of the CDR3: TGTGCCAGCAGCGCACAACTAGCGACCACAGATACGCAGTATTTT.

Here the CDR3 reads CASSEREGLVDEQFF. The CDR3 bases are TGTGCCAGCAGCGAGCGGGAGGGCCTGGTTGATGAGCAGTTCTTC. This chain connects TRBV9 to TRBJ2-1; 10 nucleotides line up with TRBD2. Germline values: CDR1 SGDLS, CDR2 YYNGEE. Losses at the gene ends were 3 bases for V and 8 bases for J; bases not matched to a gene: 8. The CDR3 contains 15 residues.

The rearrangement links TRBV7-9 to TRBJ2-7, with D perhaps TRBD2 (5 bases). CDR3 size: 14 residues. Germline V gene sequence: CDR1 SEHNR, CDR2 FQNEAQ (reference sequence). V was clipped by 1 base and J by 6 bases, with 13 bases between them. The CDR3 region has the DNA TGTGCCAGCAGCTTAGTCGGCGGGTCCAGCGAGCAGTACTTC. Translation: CASSLVGGSSEQYF.

This chain joins TRBV7-2 and TRBJ1-5, with unresolved D. The CDR3 length is 15 residues. Trimming shortened V by 5 bases and J by 1 base, and 12 bases separated the two germline ends. The germline V gene encodes CDR1 SGHTA and CDR2 FQGNSA. Here the CDR3 DNA reads TGTGCCAGCAGCCTGCGGGGTGGCAGCAATCAGCCCCAGCATTTT. This translates into CASSLRGGSNQPQHF.

The chain joins TRBV6-5 to TRBJ1-2; 9 positions match TRBD1. The V gene end was trimmed by 7 bases and the J gene end by 6 bases; junction bases not matched to a gene: 12. Germline loops: CDR1 MNHEY, CDR2 SVGAGI. There are 15 residues in the CDR3. The CDR3 protein is CASTIQGALRDGYTF. The CDR3 nucleotides are TGTGCCAGCACCATACAGGGGGCCCTGAGAGATGGCTACACCTTC.

The chain uses TRBV5-1 and TRBJ2-7; 8 nucleotides line up with TRBD1. From germline, CDR1 is SGHRS and CDR2 YFSETQ. This CDR3 has 17 amino acids. V was pared by 4 bases and J by 0 bases, with 12 bases of the junction left unmatched. In DNA form, the CDR3 reads TGCGCCAGCAGCCAGCTCCCCCGGGACAGGATCTCCTACGAGCAGTACTTC. Protein product: CASSQLPRDRISYEQYF.

CDR3: CASSLGQPNQPQHF. CDR3 DNA: TGCGCCAGCAGCTTAGGACAGCCCAATCAGCCCCAGCATTTT. The chain links TRBV5-1 to TRBJ1-5, with D perhaps matching TRBD1 (6 bases). This CDR3 has 14 residues. The V gene lost 2 bases and the J gene lost 3 bases, with 9 bases spanning the gap. The germline gives CDR1 SGHRS, CDR2 YFSETQ.

Regarding this clone: This same CDR3 is encoded by further DNA sequences in the sample. V usage is TRBV28 and J usage is TRBJ1-5; 7 bases map to TRBD1. The CDR3 consists of 14 residues. CDR1 is MDHEN and CDR2 is SYDVKM in the germline V gene. After removal of 6 bases from V and 5 bases from J, the junction contained 7 bases not matched to a gene. CDR3 nucleotide sequence: TGTGCCAGCAGCACTAGACAGGGCTATCAGCCCCAGCATTTT. Protein: CASSTRQGYQPQHF.

The V gene is TRBV7-3, the J gene TRBJ2-3; possible D gene TRBD2, 6 bases. V lost 5 bases to trimming and J lost 0 bases, with 18 bases between them. This CDR3 is 17 amino acids long. Germline V gives CDR1 SGHTA, CDR2 FQGTGA. CDR3 bases: TGTGCCAGCAGCCACTTCACGGGAGTTCGAAGCACAGATACGCAGTATTTT. Protein: CASSHFTGVRSTDTQYF. The full variable domain, its missing parts supplied by reference TRBV7-3 and TRBJ2-3, is GAGVSQTPSNKVTEKGKYVELRCDPISGHTALYWYRQSLGQGPEFLIYFQGTGAADDSGLPNDRFFAVRPEGSVSTLKIQRTERGDSAVYLCASSHFTGVRSTDTQYFGPGTRLTVL.

The V gene is TRBV7-8, the J gene TRBJ1-5; tentatively, D is TRBD1 (5 bases). The germline V gene has CDR1 SGHVS and CDR2 FQNEAQ. The CDR3 is 14 residues long. Deletions cut 1 base from V and 4 bases from J, with 8 bases between. The CDR3: CASSLGAGNQPQHF. CDR3 sequence (DNA): TGTGCCAGCAGCTTAGGGGCAGGGAATCAGCCCCAGCATTTT.

The CDR3 coding sequence is TGTGCCATCACCGAGGGTCCAAATTCTAACTATGGCTACACCTTC. Its translation: CAITEGPNSNYGYTF. The chain links TRBV10-3 to TRBJ1-2, with unresolved D. This CDR3 comprises 15 residues. Trimming removed 7 bases from V and 0 bases from J, with 15 bases in between. Germline V gene sequence: CDR1 ENHRY, CDR2 SYGVKD.

The chain links TRBV19 to TRBJ1-4; TRBD1 agrees at 8 bases. The trim removed 9 bases at V and 8 bases at J, leaving 8 bases unmatched. Germline values: CDR1 LNHDA, CDR2 SQIVND (reference sequence). The CDR3 runs 13 residues. In nucleotides, the CDR3 is TGTGCCAGCAGCCGACAGGGGAAGGAAAAACTGTTTTTT. It codes for CASSRQGKEKLFF.

The V and J genes are TRBV7-9 and TRBJ2-2; TRBD1 aligns across 7 bases. V trimming: 2 bases; J trimming: 1 base; junction bases outside the gene matches: 1. Germline CDR1 SEHNR, CDR2 FQNEAQ (reference sequence). CDR3 length: 15 amino acids. Here the CDR3 DNA reads TGTGCCAGCAGCTTATGGACAGGGAACACCGGGGAGCTGTTTTTT. Protein sequence: CASSLWTGNTGELFF.

The J gene is TRBJ2-1, the V gene TRBV7-2; 7 bases map to TRBD2. Germline V gene lookup returns CDR1 SGHTA and CDR2 FQGNSA. The CDR3 runs 16 residues. Unmatched junction bases numbered 4, after V lost 0 bases and J lost 2 bases. This chain's CDR3 is CASSLAASGTYNEQFF. As DNA, the CDR3 is TGTGCCAGCAGCTTAGCGGCTAGCGGCACCTACAATGAGCAGTTCTTC.

The rearrangement uses TRBV27 and TRBJ2-5, with TRBD1 as a possible D gene (6 bases). The CDR3 contains 15 residues. With 6 bases removed from V and 2 bases from J, the gap between germline ends came to 16 bases. Germline lookup yields CDR1 MNHEY and CDR2 SMNVEV (reference sequence). The CDR3 DNA is TGTGCCAGCAGCCTTCGGACAGCGACACAAGAGACCCAGTACTTC. Translating gives CASSLRTATQETQYF.

This chain uses TRBV25-1 with TRBJ1-1; D unresolved. CDR1 and CDR2 (germline): MGHDK, SYGVNS. The CDR3 is 14 residues long. Between the trimmed V and J ends, which lost 3 bases and 8 bases, there was a span of 16 bases. CDR3 nucleotide sequence: TGTGCCAGCAGTGATTCCGGGAAACCAGCCGAAGCTTTCTTT. The encoded protein is CASSDSGKPAEAFF.

V is TRBV30 and J is TRBJ2-2; 9 positions agree with TRBD2. Losses at the gene ends were 2 bases for V and 5 bases for J; bases not matched to a gene: 3. This CDR3 has 14 amino acids. The germline gives CDR1 GTSNPN, CDR2 SVGIG (reference sequence). The CDR3, as DNA: TGTGCCTGGAGTCTAGCGGGATGGACCGGGGAGCTGTTTTTT. This encodes CAWSLAGWTGELFF.

About this clone itself: An end of the junction does not agree with germline; a read error may underlie this. This chain uses TRBV3-1 (or the pseudogene TRBV3-2) with TRBJ2-1; TRBD1 matches 8 bases. From germline, CDR1 is LGHDT and CDR2 YNNKEL (reference sequence). The CDR3 sequence is 13 residues long. CDR3 bases: TGTGCCAGCAGCCACCTAACAGGGGGTGAGAAGTTCTTC. Its protein is CASSHLTGGEKFF.

The V call is TRBV4-3, the J call TRBJ2-2; no reliable D call. Germline V gene data show CDR1 as LGHNA and CDR2 as YSLEER. CDR3 length: 13 amino acids. V lost 0 bases to trimming and J lost 5 bases, with 4 bases between them. The CDR3 sequence: CASSQEATGELFF. Written as DNA, the CDR3 is TGCGCCAGCAGCCAAGAAGCGACCGGGGAGCTGTTTTTT.

The chain employs TRBV30 and TRBJ1-2; D is unclear. The CDR3 contains 13 residues. Between the trimmed V and J ends, which lost 3 bases and 7 bases, there was a span of 15 bases. Germline V CDR1 and CDR2: GTSNPN, SVGIG (reference sequence). The CDR3: CAWRRRAQSGYTF. The DNA of the CDR3 is TGTGCCTGGAGACGGCGGGCGCAAAGTGGCTACACCTTC.

The CDR3 loop reads CASNPREPVPYEQYF. In DNA form, the CDR3 reads TGTGCCAGCAATCCAAGGGAGCCGGTACCATACGAGCAGTACTTC. V is TRBV6-5 and J is TRBJ2-7, with D perhaps TRBD2 (5 bases). V gave up 7 bases and J gave up 4 bases, with 20 bases separating them. Germline assignment: CDR1 MNHEY and CDR2 SVGAGI. The length of the CDR3 is 15 residues.

This rearrangement joins TRBV10-2 to TRBJ1-1; no firm D call. The germline V gene encodes CDR1 WSHSY and CDR2 SAAADI. V lost 6 bases, J lost 3 bases, and 5 bases lay in between. The CDR3 extends over 11 amino acids. The CDR3 loop is CASRRDTEAFF. The CDR3 DNA follows: TGCGCCAGCAGGAGGGACACTGAAGCTTTCTTT.